These 9 T cell receptor beta chains share one sample of origin, sequenced in a study of blood T cell repertoires in COVID-19. Profiling relied on immunoSEQ multiplex PCR, and the TCRdb table lists in-frame clones only, not all of them. This sample has over 40,000 clones, with 80% to 95% found just once. Sequenced sample: peripheral blood. Source of these receptors: a human donor in a cohort sampled during active COVID-19.

This chain links TRBV7-9 with TRBJ1-4, with 7 bases that match TRBD1. This CDR3 has 15 residues. The junction had 9 bases not matched to a gene; V was cut back by 4 bases and J by 7 bases. Looked up from germline, CDR1 is SEHNR and CDR2 is FQNEAQ (reference sequence). In nucleotides, the CDR3 is TGTGCCAGCAGCTCAAGACAGGGTGTGGCTGAAAAACTGTTTTTT. Its translation: CASSSRQGVAEKLFF.

V gene TRBV30 combines with J gene TRBJ1-2; weak D call: TRBD1 (6 bases). Per germline, CDR1 GTSNPN and CDR2 SVGIG (reference sequence). This CDR3 contains 13 residues. V lost 1 base to trimming and J lost 8 bases, with 14 bases between them. This chain's CDR3 is CAWSEGQYPGYTF. The CDR3 nucleotides read TGTGCCTGGAGTGAAGGACAGTACCCAGGCTACACCTTC.

This chain links TRBV6-2 or TRBV6-3 with TRBJ2-2; D unresolved. V lost 0 bases, J lost 1 base, and 9 bases lay in between. This CDR3 has 16 residues. From germline, CDR1 is MNHEY and CDR2 SVGEGT. Here the CDR3 DNA reads TGTGCCAGCAGTTACTCGCTCAAACTGAACACCGGGGAGCTGTTTTTT. It specifies CASSYSLKLNTGELFF.

The V and J genes are TRBV19 and TRBJ2-1; perhaps TRBD2 as D (6 bases). This CDR3 has 16 amino acids. The V and J ends lost 9 bases and 1 base respectively, with 19 bases between them. The V gene's germline CDR1 is LNHDA and CDR2 SQIVND (reference sequence). The CDR3 DNA is TGTGCCAGCAGGAAAGAGGGACTGCATTCCTACAATGAGCAGTTCTTC. Its protein is CASRKEGLHSYNEQFF.

The CDR3 nucleotides are TGTGCCATCACCATAGGGGACAGGGCCTACAATGAGCAGTTCTTC. Residues: CAITIGDRAYNEQFF. The chain combines TRBV10-3 with TRBJ2-1; 9 positions match TRBD1. The CDR3 has 15 residues. The germline CDR1 and CDR2 sequences are ENHRY and SYGVKD. The ends lost 7 bases at V and 2 bases at J; junction bases unmatched: 6.

This clone turned up a few times. DNA of the CDR3: TGTGCCAGCAGTTTATACCAGGGGGACTATGGCTACACCTTC. It translates to CASSLYQGDYGYTF. The rearrangement joins TRBV27 to TRBJ1-2; 7 nucleotides align to TRBD1. This CDR3 contains 14 residues. The trim removed 1 base at V and 3 bases at J, leaving 2 bases unmatched. Germline values: CDR1 MNHEY, CDR2 SMNVEV (reference sequence).

A few counts support this clone. The rearrangement links TRBV5-6 to TRBJ2-7; 7 bases agree with TRBD1. The trim removed 4 bases at V and 4 bases at J, leaving 14 bases unmatched. This CDR3 has 16 amino acids. CDR1 is SGHDT and CDR2 is YYEEEE in the germline V gene. The CDR3 DNA reads as TGTGCCAGCAGCCGGAGACAGGGCATCTCGTCTTACGAGCAGTACTTC. It is translated as CASSRRQGISSYEQYF.

The rearrangement joins TRBV29-1 to TRBJ2-3; TRBD2 might be the D (6 bases). This CDR3 is 16 amino acids long. Between the trimmed V and J ends, which lost 5 bases and 6 bases, there was a span of 24 bases. The germline V gene has CDR1 SQVTM and CDR2 ANQGSEA. The CDR3 is CSVLKGTPRRRDTQYF. CDR3 nucleotides: TGCAGCGTTTTAAAAGGGACTCCAAGGCGGAGGGATACGCAGTATTTT.

V and J are TRBV6-5 and TRBJ1-5; D is undetermined. Trimming pared 7 bases from V and 4 bases from J, leaving 11 bases between. CDR3 length equals 13 residues. In germline, CDR1 is MNHEY, CDR2 SVGAGI. DNA of the CDR3: TGTGCCAGCACCGGACGGGAGAATCAGCCCCAGCATTTT. Translation gives CASTGRENQPQHF.